This entry lists 17 T cell receptor beta chains sequenced from one sample in a study of T cells in Graves' hyperthyroidism and ophthalmopathy. Amplification yielded TCR beta CDR3 regions, with RNA transcripts as the source. HTBI primers drove first-round RT-PCR of the TCR CDR3. One entry per CDR3 protein, called by TCRdb with MiXCR from the multiplex PCR reads. The sample includes 250,000 to 300,000 distinct CDR3 sequences, roughly 15% seen only once; the top ten take less than 15%. The sequenced sample was blood. The receptors here all came from a woman aged 40 to 50 with Graves' hyperthyroidism that later progressed to Graves' ophthalmopathy.

The gene calls are TRBV7-8 and TRBJ2-1; the D is unclear. Germline V lookup: CDR1 SGHVS, CDR2 FQNEAQ. Trimming took off 5 bases at V and 2 bases at J, with 16 bases between the two ends. The length of the CDR3 is 16 residues. CDR3 nucleotide sequence: TGTGCCAGCAGCCTACGCCCCCTCCAGGCCTACAATGAGCAGTTCTTC. This encodes CASSLRPLQAYNEQFF.

This clonotype was recorded at least ten times. The rearrangement uses TRBV9 and TRBJ2-1; 9 bases match TRBD2. CDR1 and CDR2 from the germline V gene are SGDLS and YYNGEE. V trimming: 0 bases; J trimming: 7 bases; junction bases outside the gene matches: 14. This CDR3 spans 18 amino acids. The CDR3 spells CASSVARDKAGGTNEQFF. The CDR3 coding sequence is TGTGCCAGCAGCGTAGCTAGGGATAAGGCGGGAGGGACGAATGAGCAGTTCTTC. Using reference TRBV9 and TRBJ2-1 for the parts outside the CDR3, the full variable domain is DSGVTQTPKHLITATGQRVTLRCSPRSGDLSVYWYQQSLDQGLQFLIQYYNGEERAKGNILERFSAQQFPDLHSELNLSSLELGDSALYFCASSVARDKAGGTNEQFFGPGTRLTVL.

The rearrangement links TRBV30 to TRBJ2-1; 9 bases are shared with TRBD2. Looked up from germline, CDR1 is GTSNPN and CDR2 is SVGIG (reference sequence). V lost 0 bases to trimming and J lost 3 bases; unmatched junction nucleotides: 9. The CDR3 is 17 residues long. In DNA, the CDR3 is TGTGCCTGGAGTGTAAACCTAGCGGGAAGGGGCTACAATGAGCAGTTCTTC. Translating it yields CAWSVNLAGRGYNEQFF.

The chain recombines TRBV4-1 with TRBJ2-7; D gene unclear. The CDR3 is 14 residues long. Germline CDR1 reads MGHRA; CDR2 reads YSYEKL. V was trimmed by 2 bases and J by 5 bases, leaving 13 bases between them. The CDR3 protein is CASSQIESSNEQYF. The CDR3 nucleotides are TGCGCCAGCAGCCAAATCGAGAGTTCCAACGAGCAGTACTTC.

At least ten counts were recorded for this clonotype. CDR3 sequence: CASSFGTGGYEQYF. The CDR3 DNA reads as TGTGCCAGCAGTTTTGGGACAGGGGGCTACGAGCAGTACTTC. The chain joins TRBV27 to TRBJ2-7; 11 nucleotides match TRBD1. V lost 3 bases to trimming and J lost 3 bases; unmatched junction nucleotides: 1. Germline CDR1 is MNHEY and CDR2 is SMNVEV (reference sequence). The CDR3 runs to 14 residues.

The chain is built from TRBV6-2 or TRBV6-3 and TRBJ2-3, with D unresolved. CDR3 length equals 14 residues. The germline CDR1 and CDR2 sequences are MNHEY and SVGEGT. V was clipped by 10 bases and J by 0 bases, with 14 bases between them. The CDR3 region is CATEYGSSTDTQYF. CDR3 nucleotides: TGTGCCACGGAGTATGGTTCTAGCACAGATACGCAGTATTTT.

This clonotype has a count of ten or more. V gene TRBV20-1 combines with J gene TRBJ1-5, with D hard to call. Germline CDR1 is DFQATT and CDR2 is SNEGSKA (reference sequence). This CDR3 contains 13 residues. Trimming removed 3 bases from V and 4 bases from J, with 10 bases in between. The CDR3 bases are TGCAGTGCTAGTCTCTCTTTAAATCAGCCCCAGCATTTT. This sequence encodes CSASLSLNQPQHF.

This clonotype turned up a few times. The chain joins TRBV10-3 to TRBJ1-2; 12 nucleotides align to TRBD1. The V gene's germline CDR1 is ENHRY and CDR2 SYGVKD. Trimming removed 6 bases from V and 1 base from J; junction bases left unmatched: 9. The CDR3 spans 17 residues. CDR3 residues: CAIRDPGTGGHNYGYTF. CDR3 sequence (DNA): TGTGCCATCAGAGACCCCGGGACAGGGGGCCATAACTATGGCTACACCTTC.

This clonotype was seen many times. V usage is TRBV11-2 and J usage is TRBJ1-4; D unresolved. The CDR3 spans 16 residues. Germline V CDR1 and CDR2: SGHAT, FQNNGV. V lost 2 bases to trimming and J lost 1 base, with 11 bases between them. The CDR3 bases are TGTGCCAGCAGCTTACGGGTGGAGGGAACTAATGAAAAACTGTTTTTT. Translating gives CASSLRVEGTNEKLFF.

This clonotype occurred a few times. V is TRBV15 and J is TRBJ1-2; a weak D match, TRBD1 (5 bases). This CDR3 comprises 16 residues. The germline V and J ends were trimmed by 3 bases and 5 bases, with 19 bases remaining between them. Looked up from germline, CDR1 is LNHNV and CDR2 is YYDKDF (reference sequence). The CDR3 loop reads CATSRLRGGVWYGYTF. The CDR3 DNA is TGTGCCACCAGCAGGCTGAGAGGAGGGGTTTGGTATGGCTACACCTTC.

At least ten counts were recorded for this clonotype. J is TRBJ2-7 and V is TRBV20-1; 8 bases match TRBD2. The J segment lost 4 bases and the V segment lost 5 bases, leaving 13 bases of the junction unmatched. This CDR3 has 15 residues. Germline lookup yields CDR1 DFQATT and CDR2 SNEGSKA (reference sequence). The CDR3 nucleotides read TGCAGTGCTGGATTTCTCGCGGGAGGACTATACGAGCAGTACTTC. Protein product: CSAGFLAGGLYEQYF.

This clonotype came up a few times. This may arise from a read error, as a much more abundant clone is one base away. The chain carries TRBV24-1 and TRBJ2-7; 7 bases match TRBD1. The CDR3 covers 15 residues. Germline V gene data show CDR1 as KGHDR and CDR2 as SFDVKD. CDR3 sequence: CATSPGTGTDYGQYF. In DNA, the CDR3 is TGTGCCACCAGTCCAGGCACCGGGACAGACTACGGGCAGTACTTC.

This clonotype was detected many times. The chain uses TRBV24-1 and TRBJ1-1; tentatively, D is TRBD1 (5 bases). Between the trimmed V and J ends, which lost 9 bases and 3 bases, there was a span of 13 bases. CDR3 size: 13 residues. Germline CDR1 is KGHDR and CDR2 is SFDVKD. This CDR3 is CATRGLSHTEAFF. In nucleotides, the CDR3 is TGTGCCACCCGGGGCCTTTCGCACACTGAAGCTTTCTTT.

The table lists this clonotype with many counts. The chain joins TRBV12-3 or TRBV12-4 to TRBJ2-3; D uncertain. The V gene lost 2 bases and the J gene lost 6 bases, with 3 bases spanning the gap. There are 11 residues in the CDR3. The CDR3 DNA reads TGTGCCAGCAGTTTATTTGATACGCAGTATTTT. It translates to CASSLFDTQYF.

This clonotype was seen many times. The chain is built from TRBV18 and TRBJ2-3, with D tentatively TRBD2 (5 bases). With 6 bases removed from V and 4 bases from J, the gap between germline ends came to 11 bases. Germline-derived CDR1 and CDR2 are KGHSH and LQKENI. This CDR3 region has 13 residues. CDR3 sequence reads: CASSSPGSDTQYF. CDR3 in DNA: TGTGCCAGCTCCTCACCGGGGTCAGATACGCAGTATTTT.

Many counts were recorded for this clonotype. The J gene is TRBJ2-3, the V gene TRBV7-8; D is uncertain. Trimming took off 5 bases at V and 6 bases at J, with 18 bases between the two ends. The germline CDR1 and CDR2 sequences are SGHVS and FQNEAQ. The CDR3 extends over 15 amino acids. CDR3 DNA: TGTGCCAGCAGCCCATGGTTTAGGCATCAGGATACGCAGTATTTT. Amino acid sequence: CASSPWFRHQDTQYF.

The genes are TRBV11-2 and TRBJ2-5; tentatively, D is TRBD1 (6 bases). V was clipped by 1 base and J by 1 base, with 16 bases between them. Germline CDR1 SGHAT, CDR2 FQNNGV. The CDR3 runs to 17 residues. CDR3 bases: TGTGCCAGCAGCTTAGGGCGGATGGACAGATCCCAAGAGACCCAGTACTTC. This gives the protein CASSLGRMDRSQETQYF.